The 11 T cell receptor beta chains presented below share a single source sample, sequenced in a study of shared clonotypes between healthy human individuals. Method: immunoSEQ multiplex PCR; TCRdb's copy keeps in-frame clones and lacks some. The top ten hold about 1.7% of the sample, which has hundreds of thousands of clones, more than 70% seen once. Sequenced input: memory CD4+ T cells sorted from blood. As to subset: CD45RA-negative fraction. The source of these receptors is a woman aged 30 to 39 in good health.

In this sample, this clone turned up a few times. The J gene is TRBJ2-7, the V gene TRBV28; tentative D call: TRBD1 (7 bases). V was shortened by 5 bases and J by 7 bases, with 18 bases between the two germline ends. The CDR3 runs 14 residues. Germline V gene data show CDR1 as MDHEN and CDR2 as SYDVKM. CDR3 DNA sequence: TGTGCCAGCAGTAGGCGATATCCAGGGGGGGAGCAGTACTTC. It encodes CASSRRYPGGEQYF. Using reference TRBV28 and TRBJ2-7 for the parts outside the CDR3, the full variable domain is DVKVTQSSRYLVKRTGEKVFLECVQDMDHENMFWYRQDPGLGLRLIYFSYDVKMKEKGDIPEGYSVSREKKERFSLILESASTNQTSMYLCASSRRYPGGEQYFGPGTRLTVT.

The table lists this clone with a few counts. The genes are TRBV7-8 and TRBJ1-2; TRBD1 agrees at 7 bases. The CDR3 runs to 14 residues. Germline trimming cut 5 bases from V and 3 bases from J; bases unmatched to any gene: 6. CDR1 is SGHVS and CDR2 is FQNEAQ in the germline V gene. The CDR3 region is CASSPRDSYYGYTF. Here the CDR3 DNA reads TGTGCCAGCAGCCCCCGGGACAGTTACTATGGCTACACCTTC.

The chain employs TRBV11-2 and TRBJ2-7; D unresolved. Trimming cost V 0 bases and J 2 bases, with 11 bases left between them. CDR1 and CDR2 from the germline V gene are SGHAT and FQNNGV. The CDR3 runs to 15 residues. CDR3 sequence reads: CASSLDRGTTYEQYF. CDR3 sequence (DNA): TGTGCCAGCAGCTTAGATAGAGGCACCACCTACGAGCAGTACTTC.

The V call is TRBV28, the J call TRBJ2-7; 7 nucleotides agree with TRBD1. CDR1 and CDR2 (germline): MDHEN, SYDVKM. V shed 4 bases, J shed 2 bases, and the junction held 8 bases outside the gene matches. The CDR3 runs to 15 residues. The CDR3: CASSSNRGVPYEQYF. CDR3 bases: TGTGCCAGCAGTTCAAACAGGGGCGTTCCCTACGAGCAGTACTTC.

The V gene is TRBV6-6, the J gene TRBJ2-2; D not resolved. The CDR3 spans 11 residues. Germline loops: CDR1 MNHNY, CDR2 SVGAGI (reference sequence). V was shortened by 5 bases and J by 4 bases, with 2 bases between the two germline ends. The CDR3 nucleotides are TGTGCCAGCAGTCCCACCGGGGAGCTGTTTTTT. This translates into CASSPTGELFF.

This clone was seen a handful of times. V is TRBV7-7 and J is TRBJ2-3, with a tentative D call TRBD1 (5 bases). The CDR3 is 16 residues long. Germline V gene sequence: CDR1 SSHAT, CDR2 FNYEAQ (reference sequence). The germline V and J ends were trimmed by 6 bases and 6 bases, with 22 bases remaining between them. The CDR3 DNA reads TGTGCCAGCAGTCCAGGCATAGGCAGGGCGTTGGATACGCAGTATTTT. Translation: CASSPGIGRALDTQYF. The whole variable domain, filled in from reference TRBV7-7 and TRBJ2-3, reads GAGVSQSPRYKVTKRGQDVTLRCDPISSHATLYWYQQALGQGPEFLTYFNYEAQPDKSGLPSDRFSAERPEGSISTLTIQRTEQRDSAMYRCASSPGIGRALDTQYFGPGTRLTVL.

The chain couples TRBV7-2 to TRBJ2-7, with D unresolved. The CDR3 length is 16 residues. V was shortened by 1 base and J by 3 bases, with 16 bases between the two germline ends. The germline V gene encodes CDR1 SGHTA and CDR2 FQGNSA. CDR3 residues: CASSLVWVSGFYEQYF. The CDR3, as DNA: TGTGCCAGCAGCTTAGTCTGGGTTTCGGGCTTCTACGAGCAGTACTTC. The whole variable domain, filled in from reference TRBV7-2 and TRBJ2-7, reads GAGVSQSPSNKVTEKGKDVELRCDPISGHTALYWYRQSLGQGLEFLIYFQGNSAPDKSGLPSDRFSAERTGGSVSTLTIQRTQQEDSAVYLCASSLVWVSGFYEQYFGPGTRLTVT.

Comments on this clone: Relative to the germline gene, one junction end is altered; a read error may explain this. The chain combines TRBV19 with TRBJ1-2, with D perhaps TRBD1 (6 bases). This CDR3 has 12 residues. Germline CDR1 and CDR2: LNHDA and SQIVND (reference sequence). The CDR3: CASSIVKGHPTF. Written as DNA, the CDR3 is TGTGCCAGTAGTATCGTCAAGGGACACCCAACTTTC.

The chain uses TRBV5-1 and TRBJ2-1; 8 positions match TRBD2. V trimming: 4 bases; J trimming: 4 bases; junction bases outside the gene matches: 4. This CDR3 region has 14 residues. Germline V gives CDR1 SGHRS, CDR2 YFSETQ. The CDR3 DNA reads TGCGCCAGCAGCCCGGGAGGGGTTTACAATGAGCAGTTCTTC. It codes for CASSPGGVYNEQFF. Variable domain in full (rest from reference TRBV5-1 and TRBJ2-1): KAGVTQTPRYLIKTRGQQVTLSCSPISGHRSVSWYQQTPGQGLQFLFEYFSETQRNKGNFPGRFSGRQFSNSRSEMNVSTLELGDSALYLCASSPGGVYNEQFFGPGTRLTVL.

This clone turned up a few times. The genes are TRBV21-1 and TRBJ2-2; TRBD2 was called by the table and not checked on the DNA. TRBV21-1 counts as a pseudogene. This CDR3 is built from 14 residues. Written as DNA, the CDR3 is TGTGCCAGCAGCAAAGAGTGCCCGAGCCGGGAGCTGTTTTTT. Its translation is CASSKECPSRELFF.

The gene calls are TRBV9 and TRBJ1-5; D not resolved. Trimming shortened V by 0 bases and J by 0 bases, and 7 bases separated the two germline ends. CDR3 length: 15 amino acids. Germline V gene data show CDR1 as SGDLS and CDR2 as YYNGEE. CDR3 bases: TGTGCCAGCAGCGTAGGGTCTACTAGCAATCAGCCCCAGCATTTT. This translates into CASSVGSTSNQPQHF.